A single sample gave rise to the 25 T cell receptor beta chains below, sequenced in a study of blood T cell repertoires in COVID-19 (dated by TCRdb to 2019 to 2021). The library was generated by the immunoSEQ multiplex PCR assay. The clones in this table, taken by TCRdb from immuneACCESS, are in-frame only. Not every clone is retained; where verified, under half of the shortfall comes from an unresolved V gene, and the cause of the rest is unknown. In this sample the table shows about 360,000 clones, around 87% of which occur a single time. The ten top clones hold roughly 2% of the sample. Sequencing input: PBMCs or T cells enriched from blood (not recorded which). The receptors originated from a man aged 35 to 55 in a cohort exposed to, infected with or recovered from COVID-19 (not recorded which).

The chain combines TRBV15 with TRBJ2-2, with 13 bases lining up with TRBD2. The CDR3 loop spans 16 amino acids. Unmatched junction bases numbered 5, after V lost 3 bases and J lost 7 bases. Per germline, CDR1 LNHNV and CDR2 YYDKDF (reference sequence). As DNA, the CDR3 is TGTGCCACCAGCAGCCCGGGACTAGCGGGACACGGGGAGCTGTTTTTT. Protein product: CATSSPGLAGHGELFF. Variable domain in full (rest from reference TRBV15 and TRBJ2-2): DAMVIQNPRYQVTQFGKPVTLSCSQTLNHNVMYWYQQKSSQAPKLLFHYYDKDFNNEADTPDNFQSRRPNTSFCFLDIRSPGLGDTAMYLCATSSPGLAGHGELFFGEGSRLTVL.

The chain carries TRBV6-5 and TRBJ2-3; possibly TRBD1 for D (5 bases). In germline, CDR1 is MNHEY, CDR2 SVGAGI. Trimming removed 4 bases from V and 2 bases from J, with 13 bases in between. The CDR3 is 15 residues long. CDR3 DNA sequence: TGTGCCAGCAGTTTTACGGTCAGGGTCACAGATACGCAGTATTTT. Translated, it gives CASSFTVRVTDTQYF.

The J gene is TRBJ2-7, the V gene TRBV28; maybe TRBD2 (7 bases). This CDR3 spans 14 amino acids. Germline V gene lookup returns CDR1 MDHEN and CDR2 SYDVKM. V lost 5 bases, J lost 2 bases, and 13 bases lay in between. The CDR3 protein is CASSPGGPPYEQYF. In nucleotides, the CDR3 is TGTGCCAGCAGTCCCGGGGGGCCCCCCTACGAGCAGTACTTC.

The chain couples TRBV18 to TRBJ2-5; D may be TRBD1 (6 bases). Trimming removed 3 bases from V and 1 base from J, with 9 bases in between. Germline V gene data show CDR1 as KGHSH and CDR2 as LQKENI. The CDR3 is made up of 14 amino acids. This CDR3 reads CASSPRQAQETQYF. The CDR3 DNA reads as TGTGCCAGCTCACCTCGACAGGCCCAAGAGACCCAGTACTTC.

The chain links TRBV4-1 to TRBJ1-1; TRBD1 agrees at 8 bases. The J segment lost 3 bases and the V segment lost 3 bases, leaving 6 bases of the junction unmatched. Per germline, CDR1 MGHRA and CDR2 YSYEKL. This CDR3 spans 15 amino acids. In nucleotides, the CDR3 is TGCGCCAGCAGCCACCTACAGGGGGTGGACACTGAAGCTTTCTTT. Translation: CASSHLQGVDTEAFF.

This clone was detected only a few times. V gene TRBV24-1 combines with J gene TRBJ1-2; TRBD1 matches at 10 bases. Germline V gives CDR1 KGHDR, CDR2 SFDVKD. The CDR3 has 14 residues. After removal of 4 bases from V and 7 bases from J, the junction contained 5 bases not matched to a gene. CDR3 sequence: CATSDPGQGVGYTF. CDR3 in DNA: TGTGCCACCAGTGACCCAGGACAGGGGGTTGGCTACACCTTC.

This clone was counted once. The J gene is TRBJ2-1, the V gene TRBV5-4; TRBD2 matches at 8 bases. From germline, CDR1 is SGHNT and CDR2 YYREEE (reference sequence). V gave up 1 base and J gave up 8 bases; unmatched junction bases: 8. This CDR3 contains 15 residues. CDR3 sequence: CASSLPGTRTYEQFF. CDR3 in DNA: TGTGCCAGCAGCTTGCCCGGGACTAGAACGTATGAGCAGTTCTTC.

This chain links TRBV19 with TRBJ2-7; D is uncertain. Trimming removed 3 bases from V and 9 bases from J, with 15 bases in between. There are 13 residues in the CDR3. Per the germline V gene, CDR1 is LNHDA and CDR2 is SQIVND (reference sequence). CDR3 in DNA: TGTGCCAGTAGTATGAATACTGCTCGTGGGCAGTACTTC. Its protein is CASSMNTARGQYF.

Here the CDR3 DNA reads TGTGCCAGCAGCTGGACTGACAGGATCTATGGCTACACCTTC. As protein: CASSWTDRIYGYTF. V usage is TRBV5-6 and J usage is TRBJ1-2; D is possibly TRBD1 (6 bases). The length of the CDR3 is 14 residues. V dropped 3 bases and J dropped 4 bases, with 13 bases sitting between them. Germline V lookup: CDR1 SGHDT, CDR2 YYEEEE.

V usage is TRBV7-2 and J usage is TRBJ2-2, with 8 bases lining up with TRBD2. Germline lookup yields CDR1 SGHTA and CDR2 FQGNSA. Trimming cost V 5 bases and J 2 bases; bases outside gene matches: 4. This CDR3 region has 15 residues. The CDR3 here is CASSRLAGNTGELFF. As DNA, the CDR3 is TGTGCCAGCAGCCGCCTAGCGGGTAACACCGGGGAGCTGTTTTTT.

This clone was seen a single time. This chain joins TRBV19 and TRBJ2-1, with 8 positions matching TRBD2. This CDR3 is 15 amino acids long. V lost 7 bases, J lost 12 bases, and 17 bases stayed unmatched. CDR1 is LNHDA and CDR2 is SQIVND in the germline V gene (reference sequence). In nucleotides, the CDR3 is TGTGCCAGTACCCCAAAGGCGGGAGGAGGTACTACGCAGTTCTTC. Encoded protein: CASTPKAGGGTTQFF.

The chain links TRBV5-5 to TRBJ1-1; TRBD1 might be the D (5 bases). V was shortened by 1 base and J by 0 bases, with 7 bases between the two germline ends. The CDR3 has 14 residues. Per germline, CDR1 SGHKS and CDR2 YYEKEE (reference sequence). This CDR3 is CASSLNRMNTEAFF. As DNA, the CDR3 is TGTGCCAGCAGCTTGAACAGGATGAACACTGAAGCTTTCTTT. The full variable domain, completed using reference TRBV5-5 and TRBJ1-1, is DAGVTQSPTHLIKTRGQQVTLRCSPISGHKSVSWYQQVLGQGPQFIFQYYEKEERGRGNFPDRFSARQFPNYSSELNVNALLLGDSALYLCASSLNRMNTEAFFGQGTRLTVV.

This chain connects TRBV19 to TRBJ2-6; 7 positions match TRBD2. There are 16 residues in the CDR3. Germline trimming cut 7 bases from V and 0 bases from J; bases unmatched to any gene: 6. Per germline, CDR1 LNHDA and CDR2 SQIVND (reference sequence). The CDR3 protein is CASTRTGGSGANVLTF. The CDR3 DNA reads TGTGCCAGTACTAGGACGGGAGGCTCTGGGGCCAACGTCCTGACTTTC.

This chain connects TRBV6-6 to TRBJ2-3; D possibly corresponds to TRBD1 (5 bases). V lost 2 bases to trimming and J lost 4 bases, with 16 bases between them. Germline CDR1 reads MNHNY; CDR2 reads SVGAGI (reference sequence). The CDR3 consists of 16 residues. CDR3 loop: CASSYGQGMGPDTQYF. CDR3 DNA: TGTGCCAGCAGTTACGGGCAGGGAATGGGTCCAGATACGCAGTATTTT.

The chain combines TRBV27 with TRBJ1-6; no clear D. V lost 7 bases, J lost 4 bases, and 5 bases lay in between. CDR1 is MNHEY, CDR2 SMNVEV, per germline (reference sequence). This CDR3 contains 12 residues. The chain's CDR3 is CASKQYNSPLHF. The CDR3 DNA reads as TGTGCCAGCAAACAGTATAATTCACCCCTCCACTTT.

The chain carries TRBV19 and TRBJ2-1; the match to TRBD1 covers 10 bases. The V segment lost 5 bases and the J segment 12 bases; nucleotides outside the gene matches: 16. The length of the CDR3 is 16 residues. The germline V gene has CDR1 LNHDA and CDR2 SQIVND (reference sequence). This chain's CDR3 is CASSPTSRDRGMGQFF. The CDR3 DNA reads as TGTGCCAGTAGTCCAACGTCCCGGGACAGGGGCATGGGGCAGTTCTTC. Variable domain in full (rest from reference TRBV19 and TRBJ2-1): DGGITQSPKYLFRKEGQNVTLSCEQNLNHDAMYWYRQDPGQGLRLIYYSQIVNDFQKGDIAEGYSVSREKKESFPLTVTSAQKNPTAFYLCASSPTSRDRGMGQFFGPGTRLTVL.

The chain uses TRBV19 and TRBJ2-4; D unclear. V shed 1 base and J shed 0 bases, with 10 bases lying between them. The CDR3 length is 16 residues. Germline CDR1 is LNHDA and CDR2 is SQIVND (reference sequence). This CDR3 is CASSIGQSIAKNIQYF. CDR3 nucleotides: TGTGCCAGTAGTATAGGGCAGTCCATAGCCAAAAACATTCAGTACTTC.

The CDR3 sequence is CASSFPGVNTEAFF. CDR3 bases: TGCGCCAGCAGCTTCCCAGGTGTAAACACTGAAGCTTTCTTT. J is TRBJ1-1 and V is TRBV5-1, with D unclear. Germline CDR1 SGHRS, CDR2 YFSETQ. This CDR3 is built from 14 residues. V lost 2 bases and J lost 2, with 10 bases in between.

The genes are TRBV20-1 and TRBJ2-5; no reliable D call. This CDR3 region has 9 residues. Trimming removed 6 bases from V and 7 bases from J, with 6 bases in between. Germline values: CDR1 DFQATT, CDR2 SNEGSKA (reference sequence). DNA for the CDR3: TGCAGTGCCGGGTGGACCCAGTACTTC. Translating it yields CSAGWTQYF.

The V gene is TRBV9, the J gene TRBJ2-2; 9 nucleotides agree with TRBD1. The CDR3 sequence is 16 residues long. CDR1 SGDLS and CDR2 YYNGEE come from the germline V gene. V shed 0 bases, J shed 7 bases, and the junction held 7 bases outside the gene matches. In DNA, the CDR3 is TGTGCCAGCAGCGTAGGCGGGACAGGGATTGGCGGGGAGCTGTTTTTT. Amino acid sequence: CASSVGGTGIGGELFF. The full variable domain, completed using reference TRBV9 and TRBJ2-2, is DSGVTQTPKHLITATGQRVTLRCSPRSGDLSVYWYQQSLDQGLQFLIQYYNGEERAKGNILERFSAQQFPDLHSELNLSSLELGDSALYFCASSVGGTGIGGELFFGEGSRLTVL.

In this sample, this clone turned up once. This chain joins TRBV27 and TRBJ2-1; tentatively, D is TRBD2 (5 bases). The germline CDR1 and CDR2 sequences are MNHEY and SMNVEV (reference sequence). CDR3 length: 13 amino acids. V shed 3 bases and J shed 6 bases, with 9 bases lying between them. CDR3 in amino acids: CASSFTRTNEQFF. CDR3 sequence (DNA): TGTGCCAGCAGTTTCACTAGGACCAATGAGCAGTTCTTC.

In its sample, this clone was seen once. Here the CDR3 reads CSFRTGLFTEAFF. Written as DNA, the CDR3 is TGCAGCTTTCGAACAGGCCTTTTCACTGAAGCTTTCTTT. The V and J genes are TRBV29-1 and TRBJ1-1; tentative D call: TRBD1 (5 bases). CDR3 length: 13 amino acids. V lost 8 bases to trimming and J lost 4 bases, with 17 bases between them. The germline CDR1 and CDR2 sequences are SQVTM and ANQGSEA.

The V and J genes are TRBV14 and TRBJ1-3, with TRBD1 matching over 9 bases. The CDR3 runs to 17 residues. V lost 4 bases and J lost 0; bases outside the gene matches: 7. Germline V gene data show CDR1 as SGHDN and CDR2 as FVKESK. Here the CDR3 reads CASSLYGTGYSGNTIYF. CDR3 sequence (DNA): TGTGCCAGCAGCCTTTACGGGACAGGGTACTCTGGAAACACCATATATTTT.

This chain joins TRBV7-8 and TRBJ2-7, with 11 bases lining up with TRBD2. The CDR3 is made up of 15 amino acids. Germline V lookup: CDR1 SGHVS, CDR2 FQNEAQ. Trimming took 5 bases from V and 3 from J; bases not matched to a gene: 6. For the CDR3, the DNA is TGTGCCAGCAGCGGGGGGACTAGCGGCGTCTACGAGCAGTACTTC. Translation gives CASSGGTSGVYEQYF.

This clone has only one observation. V and J are TRBV30 and TRBJ1-2; D uncertain. Trimming removed 0 bases from V and 5 bases from J, with 10 bases in between. The V gene's germline CDR1 is GTSNPN and CDR2 SVGIG (reference sequence). The CDR3 runs to 13 residues. The CDR3 nucleotides read TGTGCCTGGAGTGTACGGTCGGGTTATGGCTACACCTTC. It encodes CAWSVRSGYGYTF.